This record concerns one TCR beta chain sequence. The antigen is not known. Each UMI harboured a 6-nucleotide sample barcode and was appended via template switching. With the 5' RACE reads reprocessed, TCRdb shows one record per CDR3 protein and no DNA. This sample contains hundreds of thousands of distinct CDR3 sequences. The germline V gene encodes CDR1 MNHEY and CDR2 SVGAGI. The CDR3 covers 13 residues. The data are from a study of monozygotic twins with inflammatory bowel disease. Whole-study results and caveats: Comparison of concordant versus discordant twins revealed no difference in repertoire similarity, possibly due to limited power.

The sample was blood. The receptor's source is a human donor with ulcerative colitis or Crohn's disease, or a healthy co-twin of an affected twin (not recorded which). The chain is built from TRBV6-5 and TRBJ2-5; the D call of TRBD1 rests on TCRdb alone, since no DNA is present to check it. CDR3 residues: CASSYDPEETQYF.